What follows is one TCR beta chain and its context. J gave up 5 bases and V 7 bases, and 7 bases lay outside the gene matches. The germline CDR1 and CDR2 sequences are SGHRS and YFSETQ. The CDR3 runs 14 residues. The data are from a study of blood T cell repertoires in COVID-19. The table came from immunoSEQ multiplex PCR; TCRdb's copy has only in-frame clones and leaves some out. The sample carries roughly 250,000 clones, 70% to 90% recorded once. The rearrangement uses TRBV5-1 and TRBJ2-7, with 12 positions matching TRBD1. This TCR derives from a woman aged 30 to 39 who had recovered from COVID-19. Sample: PBMCs or T cells enriched from blood (not recorded which). In DNA, the CDR3 is TGCGCCAGCTGCTCCGGGACAGGGGGCCACGAGCAGTACTTC. It translates to CASCSGTGGHEQYF.